The present TCR beta chain was sequenced within a study of T-cell memory formation after mild COVID-19. Study results and limitations: Later expanders leaned CD4+, whereas day 15 to 85 contracting clones were balanced CD4/CD8. Those CD4+ clones that contracted were mainly in CM and EM (CD8+ ones in EMRA).

TCRdb recomputed calls from the 5' RACE reads with MiXCR, one row per CDR3 protein. The sample has roughly 300,000 distinct CDR3 sequences, under 20% seen once. Of note for this clonotype: What it binds is not known.

The length of the CDR3 is 15 residues. The germline gives CDR1 SGHTA, CDR2 FQGTGA. V gave up 4 bases and J gave up 7 bases, with 17 bases separating them. The V call is TRBV7-3, the J call TRBJ2-1; D is ambiguous. This receptor was taken from a young man who had mild COVID-19 (a few samples of this study predate the infection). Cell type and time point are not known. The source material was PBMCs or a T cell subset sorted from them (not recorded which). The CDR3 region has the DNA TGTGCCAGCAGCTCCTACCGTTACCGAAGGAATGAGCAGTTCTTC. It yields the protein CASSSYRYRRNEQFF.